A selection of T cell receptor beta chains follows, all from one sample in a study of blood T cells in healthy people across ages. MiXCR, run by TCRdb on the 5' RACE reads, gives a single entry per CDR3 protein. The sample has just over 800,000 distinct CDR3 sequences, about 59% seen once. Sequenced input: blood. The receptors derive from a man aged 25 to 40 in good health. Both conserved end residues are part of each CDR3. Each record gives: clone size, J gene, D gene, V gene, CDR3 DNA, CDR3 protein. The D gene is left open where the match is weak. Part of the rows lack a size; the others show once, few, many or a class for expanded clones.

>NA|TRBJ2-7|NA|TRBV20-1
TGCAGCCCCAAACAGGGAATCCACGAGCAGTACTTC
CSPKQGIHEQYF
>few|TRBJ1-2|TRBD1|TRBV29-1
TGCAGCGTTGAAGATTCGGACAGGGAGTATGGCTACACCTTC
CSVEDSDREYGYTF
>NA|TRBJ2-3|NA|TRBV4-2
TGTGCCAGCAGCCAACCAGGCGGTACGCAGTATTTT
CASSQPGGTQYF
>NA|TRBJ2-1|NA|TRBV15
TGTGCCACCAGCAGAGATGTAGGAGAGTACAATGAGCAGTTCTTC
CATSRDVGEYNEQFF
>NA|TRBJ2-1|TRBD2|TRBV6-2/TRBV6-3
TGTGCCAGCAGTCCTAGCGGGGGAAGGAATGAGCAGTTCTTC
CASSPSGGRNEQFF
>NA|TRBJ2-6|NA|TRBV6-2/TRBV6-3
TGTGCCAGCAGTTGGGACCTGGGAGAACCTGGGGCCAACGTCCTGACTTTC
CASSWDLGEPGANVLTF
>NA|TRBJ2-7|NA|TRBV6-5
TGTGCCAGCAGTTACGAAGCGACCTACGAGCAGTACTTC
CASSYEATYEQYF
>NA|TRBJ1-4|TRBD1|TRBV7-9
TGTGCCAGCAGCCTACCGACAGGGGGAGGGGAAAAACTGTTTTTT
CASSLPTGGGEKLFF
>NA|TRBJ1-2|TRBD1|TRBV30
TGTGCCTGGAATCTGGACAGGAACTATGGCTACACCTTC
CAWNLDRNYGYTF
>NA|TRBJ2-7|TRBD2|TRBV27
TGTGCCAGCAGTTTATCGGGGAGGGTCGAGCAGTACTTC
CASSLSGRVEQYF
>NA|TRBJ2-1|TRBD2|TRBV20-1
TGCAGTGCTAGAGACGAGCGGGGACCCTACAATGAGCAGTTCTTC
CSARDERGPYNEQFF
>few|TRBJ2-1|NA|TRBV4-3
TGCGCCAGCAGCCAAGATAAATTTTGGAGCACCCGGTTCTTC
CASSQDKFWSTRFF
>NA|TRBJ2-7|NA|TRBV2
TGTGCCAGCAACCGAGACGTTTACGAGCAGTACTTC
CASNRDVYEQYF
>NA|TRBJ1-2|NA|TRBV5-4
TGTGCCAGCAGCAGGACAGAGGCTATCTATGGCTACACCTTC
CASSRTEAIYGYTF
>NA|TRBJ1-1|NA|TRBV29-1
TGCAGCGTTGTAAGGCCTGGCACTGAAGCTTTCTTT
CSVVRPGTEAFF
>NA|TRBJ2-1|NA|TRBV3-1
TGTGCCAGCAGCCATAGGCGGAACAATGAGCAGTTCTTC
CASSHRRNNEQFF
>NA|TRBJ2-7|NA|TRBV20-1
TGCAGTGCTAGAGACCCCGAGGCGAGCTCCTACGAGCAGTACTTC
CSARDPEASSYEQYF
>NA|TRBJ1-2|NA|TRBV27
TGTGCCAGGCCTCCGGGAGGGACTCCTTCTCCCCTGCACTATGGCTACACCTTC
CARPPGGTPSPLHYGYTF
>few|TRBJ2-5|NA|TRBV20-1
TGCAGTGCTAGAGATACAGGGTTGGAGACCCAGTACTTC
CSARDTGLETQYF
>few|TRBJ2-1|NA|TRBV12-3/TRBV12-4
TGTGCCAGCAGCCACCGGGACACCGGGTGGAATGAGCAGTTCTTC
CASSHRDTGWNEQFF
>NA|TRBJ1-4|NA|TRBV20-1
TGCAGTGCTAGAGACCTCAGAGCAACTAATGAAAAACTGTTTTTT
CSARDLRATNEKLFF
>few|TRBJ2-7|NA|TRBV4-2
TGTGCCAGCAGCCTGCCCGGGGGCGGATACGAGCAGTACTTC
CASSLPGGGYEQYF
>NA|TRBJ2-7|NA|TRBV30
TGTGCCTGGAGTCCCAGCAGCTTCTACGAGCAGTACTTC
CAWSPSSFYEQYF
>few|TRBJ2-6|TRBD1|TRBV20-1
TGCAGTGCTAGACCCGACAGGGCTGGGGCCAACGTCCTGACTTTC
CSARPDRAGANVLTF